The 21 T cell receptor beta chains reported below all come from one sample, sequenced in a study of blood T cell repertoires in COVID-19. Profiling relied on immunoSEQ multiplex PCR, and the TCRdb table lists in-frame clones only, not all of them. The repertoire holds 400,000 to 550,000 clones, 80% to 90% seen once, with 4% to 5.5% in the top ten. What was sequenced was peripheral blood. These receptors were taken from a woman aged 25 to 39 with acute or convalescent COVID-19.

The rearrangement links TRBV10-1 to TRBJ1-6; D uncertain. CDR3 length equals 14 residues. The V end was cut by 3 bases, the J end by 10 bases, with 13 bases between. Germline values: CDR1 WNHNN, CDR2 SYGVQD (reference sequence). Here the CDR3 DNA reads TGCGCCAGCAGTGATTCGGAGATTGGGTCACCCCTCCACTTT. Encoded protein: CASSDSEIGSPLHF.

The chain links TRBV5-4 to TRBJ2-7, with a tentative D call TRBD1 (6 bases). Germline CDR1 and CDR2: SGHNT and YYREEE (reference sequence). V dropped 2 bases and J dropped 5 bases, with 14 bases sitting between them. The CDR3 spans 14 residues. In DNA, the CDR3 is TGTGCCAGCAGCTTTCGTTACAGGGTCGACGAGCAGTACTTC. As protein: CASSFRYRVDEQYF.

This chain connects TRBV6-1 to TRBJ2-1, with TRBD2 matching 14 bases. Germline assignment: CDR1 MNHNS and CDR2 SASEGT. This CDR3 has 16 amino acids. J lost 2 bases, V lost 4 bases, and 1 base had no gene match. Here the CDR3 DNA reads TGTGCCAGCAGTGGGACTAGCGGGGGGACCTACAATGAGCAGTTCTTC. Amino acids: CASSGTSGGTYNEQFF.

The chain is built from TRBV6-5 and TRBJ2-5; the D gene is possibly TRBD2 (5 bases). Trimming shortened V by 7 bases and J by 1 base, and 13 bases separated the two germline ends. Germline V CDR1 and CDR2: MNHEY, SVGAGI. This CDR3 is built from 14 residues. The CDR3 DNA sequence: TGTGCCAGCACTAATACTAGAACCCAAGAGACCCAGTACTTC. Residues: CASTNTRTQETQYF.

J is TRBJ1-2 and V is TRBV19, with 8 nucleotides matching TRBD1. This CDR3 spans 14 amino acids. Germline V gene lookup returns CDR1 LNHDA and CDR2 SQIVND (reference sequence). Trimming removed 5 bases from V and 4 bases from J; junction bases left unmatched: 6. The CDR3 is CASSPGQGGYGYTF. The CDR3, as DNA: TGTGCCAGTAGTCCCGGACAGGGTGGCTATGGCTACACCTTC.

The chain couples TRBV30 to TRBJ2-1, with unresolved D. V was cut by 5 bases and J by 4 bases, with 12 bases left in between. The CDR3 is 13 residues long. Germline assignment: CDR1 GTSNPN and CDR2 SVGIG (reference sequence). The CDR3 spells CAWAASVYNEQFF. CDR3 in DNA: TGTGCCTGGGCCGCCAGCGTTTACAATGAGCAGTTCTTC.

CDR3 region: CASTTEGLLGGNTIYF. The CDR3, as DNA: TGTGCCAGCACCACGGAGGGACTCCTAGGGGGAAACACCATATATTTT. The chain is built from TRBV2 and TRBJ1-3, with D perhaps TRBD1 (5 bases). CDR1 SNHLY and CDR2 FYNNEI come from the germline V gene. This CDR3 comprises 16 residues. V was trimmed by 7 bases and J by 4 bases, leaving 20 bases between them.

The chain recombines TRBV29-1 with TRBJ2-1; TRBD2 agrees at 12 bases. Germline V CDR1 and CDR2: SQVTM, ANQGSEA. J was trimmed by 4 bases and V by 1 base; bases with no gene match: 5. This CDR3 is built from 16 residues. The CDR3 nucleotides read TGCAGCGTTGAAGGGAGGACTAGCGGGGATTACAATGAGCAGTTCTTC. Residues: CSVEGRTSGDYNEQFF.

In its sample, this clone was seen a few times. This chain connects TRBV14 to TRBJ2-2, with D possibly being TRBD2 (6 bases). V gave up 10 bases and J gave up 1 base, with 13 bases separating them. Germline V gene lookup returns CDR1 SGHDN and CDR2 FVKESK. This CDR3 has 14 residues. The CDR3 DNA reads TGTGCCACCGGGGGTAGCCGGAACACCGGGGAGCTGTTTTTT. Translating gives CATGGSRNTGELFF.

The J gene is TRBJ2-7, the V gene TRBV7-9; 7 bases are a match to TRBD2. V trimming: 4 bases; J trimming: 3 bases; junction bases outside the gene matches: 18. Germline loops: CDR1 SEHNR, CDR2 FQNEAQ (reference sequence). This CDR3 is built from 18 residues. The CDR3 spells CASSSAGENANTFYEQYF. In nucleotides, the CDR3 is TGTGCCAGCAGCTCTGCGGGGGAAAACGCGAACACTTTCTACGAGCAGTACTTC.

Comments on this clone: This specimen includes other DNA sequences encoding the same CDR3. The chain links TRBV29-1 to TRBJ2-3; 8 bases are shared with TRBD1. This CDR3 region has 13 residues. Germline trimming cut 6 bases from V and 0 bases from J; bases unmatched to any gene: 2. CDR1 SQVTM and CDR2 ANQGSEA come from the germline V gene. The CDR3 loop is CSVRQGSTDTQYF. DNA for the CDR3: TGCAGCGTCCGACAGGGGAGCACAGATACGCAGTATTTT.

The V call is TRBV7-2, the J call TRBJ2-2, with a possible D match to TRBD1 (5 bases). Trimming removed 0 bases at V and 1 base at J, with 9 bases between. The CDR3 extends over 16 amino acids. Per germline, CDR1 SGHTA and CDR2 FQGNSA. The CDR3 DNA follows: TGTGCCAGCAGCTTAGCTGCAGGGCGGAACACCGGGGAGCTGTTTTTT. This gives the protein CASSLAAGRNTGELFF.

The genes are TRBV9 and TRBJ1-2; no definite D call. The germline V and J ends were trimmed by 6 bases and 4 bases, with 22 bases remaining between them. The germline gives CDR1 SGDLS, CDR2 YYNGEE. The CDR3 is made up of 16 amino acids. CDR3 protein: CASTSSFSEITYGYTF. For the CDR3, the DNA is TGTGCCAGCACCTCATCTTTCTCCGAGATAACCTATGGCTACACCTTC.

V gene TRBV5-1 combines with J gene TRBJ2-1, with TRBD2 identical over 7 bases. After removal of 1 base from V and 3 bases from J, the junction contained 10 bases not matched to a gene. Germline values: CDR1 SGHRS, CDR2 YFSETQ. This CDR3 has 17 amino acids. Here the CDR3 DNA reads TGCGCCAGCAGCTTGATGTCCCTAGCGGCCCGCTACAATGAGCAGTTCTTC. Its protein is CASSLMSLAARYNEQFF.

The V gene is TRBV5-5, the J gene TRBJ1-4; D gene uncertain. Germline CDR1 and CDR2: SGHKS and YYEKEE (reference sequence). V was pared by 0 bases and J by 7 bases, with 13 bases between. The CDR3 is 15 residues long. CDR3 sequence: CASSLVPGSGEKLFF. CDR3 in DNA: TGTGCCAGCAGCTTGGTGCCAGGTTCTGGTGAAAAACTGTTTTTT. Looking up the rest from reference TRBV5-5 and TRBJ1-4 gives the full variable domain: DAGVTQSPTHLIKTRGQQVTLRCSPISGHKSVSWYQQVLGQGPQFIFQYYEKEERGRGNFPDRFSARQFPNYSSELNVNALLLGDSALYLCASSLVPGSGEKLFFGSGTQLSVL.

The rearrangement links TRBV11-2 to TRBJ2-3, with TRBD2 matching over 7 bases. The germline CDR1 and CDR2 sequences are SGHAT and FQNNGV. The CDR3 runs to 16 residues. The V gene end was trimmed by 1 base and the J gene end by 2 bases; junction bases not matched to a gene: 6. CDR3 loop: CASSLVGGKATDTQYF. CDR3 nucleotides: TGTGCCAGCAGCTTAGTCGGGGGGAAGGCCACAGATACGCAGTATTTT.

The chain recombines TRBV25-1 with TRBJ2-1, with D tentatively TRBD2 (5 bases). Trimming stripped 5 bases from V and 3 bases from J, with 8 bases between. CDR1 and CDR2 (germline): MGHDK, SYGVNS. The CDR3 length is 13 residues. This CDR3 reads CASSRDYYNEQFF. CDR3 in DNA: TGTGCCAGCAGTCGAGACTACTACAATGAGCAGTTCTTC.

This chain links TRBV30 with TRBJ1-2, with D perhaps TRBD1 (6 bases). Germline values: CDR1 GTSNPN, CDR2 SVGIG (reference sequence). The CDR3 sequence is 12 residues long. V was shortened by 5 bases and J by 3 bases, with 10 bases between the two germline ends. As DNA, the CDR3 is TGTGCCTGGGATACAGGGTACTATGGCTACACCTTC. This sequence encodes CAWDTGYYGYTF.

The V gene is TRBV30, the J gene TRBJ1-1; D unresolved. This CDR3 is built from 12 residues. From germline, CDR1 is GTSNPN and CDR2 SVGIG (reference sequence). Deletions cut 1 base from V and 5 bases from J, with 8 bases between. The CDR3 bases are TGTGCCTGGAGTGACCTTCGGACTGAAGCTTTCTTT. The encoded protein is CAWSDLRTEAFF.

V and J are TRBV19 and TRBJ2-6; possible D gene TRBD1, 6 bases. V lost 1 base, J lost 4 bases, and 8 bases lay in between. This CDR3 is built from 15 residues. Germline CDR1 reads LNHDA; CDR2 reads SQIVND (reference sequence). This chain's CDR3 is CASSIGQGGANVLTF. CDR3 nucleotides: TGTGCCAGTAGTATAGGGCAGGGGGGGGCCAACGTCCTGACTTTC.

The rearrangement joins TRBV7-9 to TRBJ1-1; no definite D call. The V gene lost 5 bases and the J gene lost 5 bases, with 18 bases spanning the gap. The CDR3 sequence is 15 residues long. Germline CDR1 SEHNR, CDR2 FQNEAQ (reference sequence). The CDR3 DNA sequence: TGTGCCAGCAGCCCTAACACCCGGGTTGGAACTGAAGCTTTCTTT. Its protein is CASSPNTRVGTEAFF.